A single sample gave rise to the 20 T cell receptor beta chains below, sequenced in a study of blood T cell repertoires in COVID-19 (dated by TCRdb to the early 2020s). Receptor libraries were prepared by the immunoSEQ multiplex PCR assay. The table was pulled from immuneACCESS by TCRdb, which kept in-frame rearrangements only. Such tables lose some clones; where checked, under half of the loss comes from unresolved V genes, and the rest has no known cause. Across this sample there are approximately 200,000 clones, with 70% to 90% seen only once. The top ten clonotypes cover over 2.5% of the sample. What was sequenced was peripheral blood. Every receptor here comes from a man aged 45 to 65 who had recovered from COVID-19.

V is TRBV3-1 (or the pseudogene TRBV3-2) and J is TRBJ2-3; 8 bases match TRBD2. Per the germline V gene, CDR1 is LGHDT and CDR2 is YNNKEL (reference sequence). The CDR3 covers 17 residues. After removal of 1 base from V and 4 bases from J, the junction contained 10 bases not matched to a gene. In DNA, the CDR3 is TGTGCCAGCAGCCAAGTATCTCGGGAGGGCCGTGCAGATACGCAGTATTTT. It specifies CASSQVSREGRADTQYF.

The table lists this clone with a few counts. The rearrangement joins TRBV6-5 to TRBJ2-7, with 7 bases matching TRBD1. The J segment lost 2 bases and the V segment lost 0 bases, leaving 7 bases of the junction unmatched. Looked up from germline, CDR1 is MNHEY and CDR2 is SVGAGI. The CDR3 is 16 residues long. CDR3 protein: CASSYSRGPGAYEQYF. In DNA, the CDR3 is TGTGCCAGCAGTTACTCGAGGGGGCCCGGGGCCTACGAGCAGTACTTC.

The V and J genes are TRBV28 and TRBJ2-1; D call uncertain. Germline assignment: CDR1 MDHEN and CDR2 SYDVKM. The CDR3 loop spans 14 amino acids. V was clipped by 4 bases and J by 5 bases, with 12 bases between them. CDR3 protein: CASSSPGGDNEQFF. DNA for the CDR3: TGTGCCAGCAGTTCCCCTGGCGGCGACAATGAGCAGTTCTTC.

The rearrangement links TRBV24-1 to TRBJ2-1; perhaps TRBD2 as D (6 bases). V was clipped by 2 bases and J by 3 bases, with 10 bases between them. The CDR3 has 15 residues. Germline loops: CDR1 KGHDR, CDR2 SFDVKD. CDR3 protein: CATSDSRGIYNEQFF. The CDR3 coding sequence is TGTGCCACCAGTGATTCCCGGGGGATCTACAATGAGCAGTTCTTC.

This chain connects TRBV14 to TRBJ1-2; D unclear. The CDR3 is 17 residues long. Germline loops: CDR1 SGHDN, CDR2 FVKESK. The V gene lost 4 bases and the J gene lost 1 base, with 19 bases spanning the gap. CDR3 in DNA: TGTGCCAGCAGCCGTTCTTTTCAGGCCAGCTTTAACTATGGCTACACCTTC. Its protein product is CASSRSFQASFNYGYTF.

The chain joins TRBV7-8 to TRBJ1-1, with 9 nucleotides matching TRBD1. CDR3 length equals 15 residues. CDR1 and CDR2 (germline): SGHVS, FQNEAQ. Trimming removed 4 bases from V and 0 bases from J; junction bases left unmatched: 3. The CDR3 here is CASSSRTGVNTEAFF. CDR3 DNA sequence: TGTGCCAGCAGCTCAAGGACAGGGGTGAACACTGAAGCTTTCTTT.

CDR3 loop: CASSLVGTSVNEQFF. CDR3 nucleotide sequence: TGTGCCAGCAGCTTAGTTGGGACTAGCGTGAATGAGCAGTTCTTC. This chain links TRBV7-6 with TRBJ2-1, with 10 bases lining up with TRBD2. The CDR3 runs to 15 residues. Losses at the gene ends were 1 base for V and 7 bases for J; bases not matched to a gene: 4. The germline V gene encodes CDR1 SGHVS and CDR2 FNYEAQ. Looking up the rest from reference TRBV7-6 and TRBJ2-1 gives the full variable domain: GAGVSQSPRYKVTKRGQDVALRCDPISGHVSLYWYRQALGQGPEFLTYFNYEAQQDKSGLPNDRFSAERPEGSISTLTIQRTEQRDSAMYRCASSLVGTSVNEQFFGPGTRLTVL.

This clone was seen a single time. This sequence joins TRBV18 and TRBJ2-3; 9 bases map to TRBD1. Germline CDR1 reads KGHSH; CDR2 reads LQKENI. Trimming cost V 4 bases and J 5 bases; bases outside gene matches: 10. The CDR3 has 16 amino acids. CDR3 nucleotide sequence: TGTGCCAGCTCACTTCCCGGGACAGGGTTAAAAGATACGCAGTATTTT. Amino acid sequence: CASSLPGTGLKDTQYF.

The chain uses TRBV7-8 and TRBJ1-1; a possible D gene is TRBD1 (5 bases). From germline, CDR1 is SGHVS and CDR2 FQNEAQ. The CDR3 has 14 residues. Trimming left V 3 bases short and J 0 bases short, with 8 bases between. The CDR3 bases are TGTGCCAGCAGCTTGGGACTCGTGAACACTGAAGCTTTCTTT. Protein product: CASSLGLVNTEAFF.

The genes are TRBV2 and TRBJ2-7; D is unresolved. The germline gives CDR1 SNHLY, CDR2 FYNNEI. Trimming cost V 5 bases and J 6 bases, with 14 bases left between them. The CDR3 consists of 13 residues. The CDR3 DNA reads TGTGCCAGCAGTACTCCTTTTCCCTCCGAGCAGTACTTC. Translation: CASSTPFPSEQYF.

The chain couples TRBV28 to TRBJ1-1; maybe TRBD1 (6 bases). Trimming cost V 5 bases and J 4 bases, with 14 bases left between them. Per the germline V gene, CDR1 is MDHEN and CDR2 is SYDVKM. The CDR3 extends over 14 amino acids. The CDR3 coding sequence is TGTGCCAGCAGTAGCGGGGGGCTAAGCACTGAAGCTTTCTTT. It codes for CASSSGGLSTEAFF.

J is TRBJ2-3 and V is TRBV3-1 (or the pseudogene TRBV3-2); 7 bases line up with TRBD2. J lost 6 bases, V lost 1 base, and 7 bases had no gene match. In germline, CDR1 is LGHDT, CDR2 YNNKEL (reference sequence). The CDR3 has 15 residues. The CDR3 DNA reads TGTGCCAGCAGCCAAGGAGGTAGCGGGTATGATACGCAGTATTTT. Protein product: CASSQGGSGYDTQYF.

This sequence joins TRBV3-1 (or the pseudogene TRBV3-2) and TRBJ1-3, with unresolved D. Per germline, CDR1 LGHDT and CDR2 YNNKEL (reference sequence). This CDR3 region has 16 residues. V dropped 4 bases and J dropped 3 bases, with 16 bases sitting between them. The CDR3 region is CASSRLGGEDGNTIYF. The CDR3 coding sequence is TGTGCCAGCAGCCGATTGGGCGGGGAAGATGGAAACACCATATATTTT.

CDR3 region: CASSHVDRNAYNEQFF. The CDR3 DNA reads as TGCGCCAGCAGCCATGTTGACAGGAATGCCTACAATGAGCAGTTCTTC. The V call is TRBV4-1, the J call TRBJ2-1; TRBD1 is a possible D gene (6 bases). V dropped 3 bases and J dropped 2 bases, with 14 bases sitting between them. Germline loops: CDR1 MGHRA, CDR2 YSYEKL. The CDR3 covers 16 residues.

The V call is TRBV27, the J call TRBJ1-5, with 12 bases fitting TRBD1. The CDR3 length is 18 residues. Germline V gene data show CDR1 as MNHEY and CDR2 as SMNVEV (reference sequence). J was trimmed by 1 base and V by 5 bases; bases with no gene match: 9. The chain's CDR3 is CASSKAGQGAWSNQPQHF. CDR3 DNA sequence: TGTGCCAGCAGTAAGGCGGGACAGGGGGCGTGGAGCAATCAGCCCCAGCATTTT.

This chain connects TRBV29-1 to TRBJ2-1; TRBD1 matches 7 bases. The V gene's germline CDR1 is SQVTM and CDR2 ANQGSEA. The CDR3 is 15 residues long. Losses at the gene ends were 7 bases for V and 0 bases for J; bases not matched to a gene: 9. CDR3 loop: CSATGQLSSYNEQFF. The CDR3 DNA follows: TGCAGCGCAACGGGACAGCTGAGCTCCTACAATGAGCAGTTCTTC.

The chain links TRBV6-6 to TRBJ2-3; 10 bases agree with TRBD2. CDR3 length: 14 residues. Germline V gives CDR1 MNHNY, CDR2 SVGAGI (reference sequence). Trimming took 6 bases from V and 4 from J; bases not matched to a gene: 4. The CDR3 nucleotides read TGTGCCAGCAGATCAGCGGGAGGGCCAGATACGCAGTATTTT. It translates to CASRSAGGPDTQYF.

Remarks on this clone: An end of the junction differs from the germline gene, which may be a read error. V is TRBV7-2 and J is TRBJ2-2; perhaps TRBD2 as D (6 bases). This CDR3 is built from 18 residues. The germline CDR1 and CDR2 sequences are SGHTA and FQGNSA. The CDR3: CASSLANRGVGGTGELFF. The DNA for the CDR3 is TGTGCCAGCAGCCTAGCGAATAGGGGTGTGGGGGGCACCGGGGAGCTGTTTTTT.

The chain couples TRBV25-1 to TRBJ2-1; 10 nucleotides match TRBD2. The V and J ends lost 8 bases and 3 bases, in that order; junction bases with no gene match: 7. CDR3 length: 15 amino acids. Germline CDR1 MGHDK, CDR2 SYGVNS. The CDR3 bases are TGTGCCAGCTCATTAGCGGGAGGAGTCTACAATGAGCAGTTCTTC. This translates into CASSLAGGVYNEQFF.

The gene calls are TRBV28 and TRBJ2-4, with 7 bases fitting TRBD1. The CDR3 runs to 11 residues. Germline CDR1 MDHEN, CDR2 SYDVKM. The junction had 6 bases not matched to a gene; V was cut back by 4 bases and J by 15 bases. This chain's CDR3 is CASSSGTVTYF. CDR3 nucleotide sequence: TGTGCCAGCAGTTCCGGGACAGTCACGTACTTC.